Following are 4 T cell receptor beta chains from one sample sequenced in a study of blood T cell repertoires in COVID-19 (dated by TCRdb to about 2020). Library preparation employed the immunoSEQ multiplex PCR assay. In its TCRdb copy, this immuneACCESS table keeps in-frame sequences only and misses some clones. Where compared with another copy, unresolved V genes explain less than half of these, and the others have no known cause. This sample gives hundreds of thousands of clones in total; over 70% of them show up just once. The ten largest clones add up to 3% to 3.5% of the sample. The sequenced sample consisted of peripheral blood. These TCRs come from a woman of 80 years or more with acute or convalescent COVID-19.

The CDR3 loop reads CASSLGLTVNTEAFF. For the CDR3, the DNA is TGTGCCAGCAGTTTGGGGCTTACGGTGAACACTGAAGCTTTCTTT. The genes are TRBV27 and TRBJ1-1; TRBD1 is a possible D gene (5 bases). This CDR3 spans 15 amino acids. Germline loops: CDR1 MNHEY, CDR2 SMNVEV (reference sequence). The V end lost 3 bases, the J end lost 0 bases, and 11 bases lay between the germline ends.

This rearrangement joins TRBV7-7 to TRBJ2-5, with 10 bases that match TRBD2. V was clipped by 2 bases and J by 5 bases; unmatched bases: 5. This CDR3 spans 15 amino acids. Germline V gene sequence: CDR1 SSHAT, CDR2 FNYEAQ (reference sequence). The CDR3 region is CASSLTAGGWETQYF. For the CDR3, the DNA is TGTGCCAGCAGCTTAACAGCGGGAGGGTGGGAGACCCAGTACTTC.

This clone was detected a few times. The rearrangement uses TRBV6-2 or TRBV6-3 and TRBJ2-7; TRBD1 matches at 9 bases. Germline V gene lookup returns CDR1 MNHEY and CDR2 SVGEGT. The V gene end was trimmed by 6 bases and the J gene end by 3 bases; junction bases not matched to a gene: 9. The CDR3 runs to 15 residues. The CDR3 region is CASSQGQGIIYEQYF. For the CDR3, the DNA is TGTGCCAGCAGCCAGGGACAGGGCATAATCTACGAGCAGTACTTC.

This sequence joins TRBV19 and TRBJ1-3; 7 bases line up with TRBD1. The CDR3 contains 14 residues. The germline V gene encodes CDR1 LNHDA and CDR2 SQIVND (reference sequence). Trimming at V came to 8 bases and at J to 2 bases, leaving 6 bases not matched to a gene. The CDR3 sequence is CASSQGIAGNTIYF. The CDR3, as DNA: TGTGCCAGTTCACAGGGGATTGCTGGAAACACCATATATTTT.